One T cell receptor (beta chain) is described in this entry. Its specificity is unknown. This entry is derived from a study of Ad26.COV2.S vaccination and SARS-CoV-2 variants. Study overall: Ad26.COV2.S, an intramuscular injection, was given once or twice 56 days apart.

General study findings and limits: Assessments of TCR breadth and depth may have underestimated the total T cell responses. Vaccinees showed greater spike-specific TCR breadth than placebo recipients. Comparable non-spike TCR breadth was observed in vaccine and placebo recipients.

V was clipped by 5 bases and J by 1 base, with 9 bases between them. The CDR3 has 13 amino acids. Germline V gene sequence: CDR1 SGHRS, CDR2 YFSETQ. This sample's treatment: roughly 18 received Ad26.COV2.S at low or high dose, single or two shots; roughly five received placebo; per-sample allocation not given. The samples date from day 63 after the first vaccine or placebo injection. TCRdb's table, derived via immunoSEQ multiplex PCR, lists solely in-frame clones and lacks some. The profile shows 300,000 to 350,000 clones, approximately 90% of them singletons. The sequences come from peripheral blood, collected in a trial of Ad26.COV2.S vaccine versus placebo. The clonotype was recovered from a person aged 18-60 years who received the Ad26.COV2.S COVID-19 vaccine or a placebo. This chain links TRBV5-1 with TRBJ1-2; D is perhaps TRBD1 (5 bases). The CDR3 reads CASSTGDNYGYTF. CDR3 DNA: TGCGCCAGCAGTACAGGAGATAACTATGGCTACACCTTC.